These 2 T cell receptor beta chains were all obtained from the same sample, sequenced in a study of technical replicates of blood from a few donors. Some clones are missing from TCRdb's copy, which holds only in-frame ones; the method was immunoSEQ multiplex PCR. The sample has 90,000 or so clones; around 95% are singletons. Sequencing input: T cells isolated from PBMCs. These receptors came from a human donor in good health.

The gene calls are TRBV5-6 and TRBJ1-1; D unclear. Germline values: CDR1 SGHDT, CDR2 YYEEEE. V was shortened by 4 bases and J by 0 bases, with 13 bases between the two germline ends. This CDR3 has 15 residues. DNA for the CDR3: TGTGCCAGCAGCCCCAGAGGGTTTATGAACACTGAAGCTTTCTTT. The encoded protein is CASSPRGFMNTEAFF.

The V and J genes are TRBV7-2 and TRBJ1-4; 7 positions match TRBD1. This CDR3 has 14 residues. Germline V gene data show CDR1 as SGHTA and CDR2 as FQGNSA. V lost 8 bases, J lost 8 bases, and 11 bases stayed unmatched. The CDR3 protein is CASSQGGRWEKLFF. DNA of the CDR3: TGTGCCAGCTCCCAGGGGGGACGATGGGAAAAACTGTTTTTT.